The sequence of this T cell receptor (beta chain) was determined in a study of CD8 T cells in ankylosing spondylitis. The length of the CDR3 is 15 residues. V lost 0 bases and J lost 5; bases outside the gene matches: 4. Germline V gene lookup returns CDR1 SGHRS and CDR2 YFSETQ. Making use of molecular barcodes, quantitative 5'-RACE generated TCR beta libraries. TCRdb re-called the 5' RACE reads through MiXCR, storing one row per CDR3 protein. The sample has roughly 490,000 distinct CDR3 sequences, less than 6% seen once. This clonotype has a count of ten or more. What it binds is not known. Findings of the study overall: Characteristic of ankylosing spondylitis blood, it appeared, was a TCR beta motif comprising several highly homologous variants. Matched ankylosing spondylitis synovial fluid reportedly showed significant enrichment of disease-linked clones.

The source is a male donor with ankylosing spondylitis. V gene TRBV5-1 combines with J gene TRBJ2-1, with TRBD1 identical over 8 bases. The material sequenced was blood, either unsorted or a sorted T cell fraction (not recorded which). Written as DNA, the CDR3 is TGCGCCAGCAGCTTGGGACAGGGGACTCACAATGAGCAGTTCTTC. This encodes CASSLGQGTHNEQFF.